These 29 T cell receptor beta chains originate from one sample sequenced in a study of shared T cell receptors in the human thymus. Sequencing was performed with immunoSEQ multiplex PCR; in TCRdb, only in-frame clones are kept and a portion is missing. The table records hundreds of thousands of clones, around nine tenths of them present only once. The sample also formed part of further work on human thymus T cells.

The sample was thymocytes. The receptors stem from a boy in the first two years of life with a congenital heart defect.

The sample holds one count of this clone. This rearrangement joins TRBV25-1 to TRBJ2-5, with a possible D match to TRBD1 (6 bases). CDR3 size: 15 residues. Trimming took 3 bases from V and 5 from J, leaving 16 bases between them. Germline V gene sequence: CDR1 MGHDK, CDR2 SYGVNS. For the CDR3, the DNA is TGTGCCAGCAGTGACAAAGAACAGGGCGGGGAGACCCAGTACTTC. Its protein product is CASSDKEQGGETQYF.

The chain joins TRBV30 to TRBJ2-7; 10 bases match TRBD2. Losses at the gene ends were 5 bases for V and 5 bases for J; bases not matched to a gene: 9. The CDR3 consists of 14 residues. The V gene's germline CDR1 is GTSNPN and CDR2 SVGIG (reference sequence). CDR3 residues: CAWGLAGVQHEQYF. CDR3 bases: TGTGCCTGGGGGCTAGCGGGAGTTCAGCACGAGCAGTACTTC.

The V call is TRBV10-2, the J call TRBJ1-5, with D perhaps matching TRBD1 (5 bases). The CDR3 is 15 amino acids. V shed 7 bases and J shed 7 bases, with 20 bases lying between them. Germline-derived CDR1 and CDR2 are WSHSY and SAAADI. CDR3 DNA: TGCGCCAGCATGGAGGAGGGGAGAGCGGGCCAGCCCCAGCATTTT. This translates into CASMEEGRAGQPQHF.

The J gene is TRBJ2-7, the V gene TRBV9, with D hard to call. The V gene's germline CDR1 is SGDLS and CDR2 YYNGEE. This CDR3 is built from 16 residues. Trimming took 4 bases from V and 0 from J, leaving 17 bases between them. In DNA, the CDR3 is TGTGCCAGCAGCCCGACGTTGGTAGCTAGCTCCTACGAGCAGTACTTC. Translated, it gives CASSPTLVASSYEQYF.

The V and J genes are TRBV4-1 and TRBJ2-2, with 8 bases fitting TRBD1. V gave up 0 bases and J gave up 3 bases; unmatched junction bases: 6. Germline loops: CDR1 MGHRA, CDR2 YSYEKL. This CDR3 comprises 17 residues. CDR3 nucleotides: TGCGCCAGCAGCCAAGACCCAAACAGGGGGGACACCGGGGAGCTGTTTTTT. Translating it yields CASSQDPNRGDTGELFF.

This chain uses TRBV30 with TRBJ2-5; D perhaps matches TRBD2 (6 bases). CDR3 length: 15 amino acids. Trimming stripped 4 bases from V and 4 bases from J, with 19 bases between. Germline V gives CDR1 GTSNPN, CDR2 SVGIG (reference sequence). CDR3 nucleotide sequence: TGTGCCTGGACTCGGCAGGGCCCCGGGGGAGAGACCCAGTACTTC. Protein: CAWTRQGPGGETQYF. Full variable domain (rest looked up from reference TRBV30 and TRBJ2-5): SQTIHQWPATLVQPVGSPLSLECTVEGTSNPNLYWYRQAAGRGLQLLFYSVGIGQISSEVPQNLSASRPQDRQFILSSKKLLLSDSGFYLCAWTRQGPGGETQYFGPGTRLLVL.

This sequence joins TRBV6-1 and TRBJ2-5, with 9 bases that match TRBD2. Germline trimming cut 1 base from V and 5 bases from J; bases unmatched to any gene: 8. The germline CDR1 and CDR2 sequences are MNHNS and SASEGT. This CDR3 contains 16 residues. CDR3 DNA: TGTGCCAGCAGTGAAGGAGGTCTAGCGGGAAGGGAGACCCAGTACTTC. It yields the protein CASSEGGLAGRETQYF.

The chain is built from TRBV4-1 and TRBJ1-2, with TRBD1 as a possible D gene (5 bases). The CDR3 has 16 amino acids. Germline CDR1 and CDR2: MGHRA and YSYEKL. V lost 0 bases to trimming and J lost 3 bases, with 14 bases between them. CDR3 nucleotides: TGCGCCAGCAGCCAAGACCATCGACAGAGATACTATGGCTACACCTTC. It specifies CASSQDHRQRYYGYTF.

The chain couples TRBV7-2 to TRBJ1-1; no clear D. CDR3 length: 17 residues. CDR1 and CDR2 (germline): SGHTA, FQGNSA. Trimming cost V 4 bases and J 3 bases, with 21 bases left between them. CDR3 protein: CASSSISGEIVDTEAFF. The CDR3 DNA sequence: TGTGCCAGCAGCTCGATTAGCGGGGAAATCGTGGACACTGAAGCTTTCTTT.

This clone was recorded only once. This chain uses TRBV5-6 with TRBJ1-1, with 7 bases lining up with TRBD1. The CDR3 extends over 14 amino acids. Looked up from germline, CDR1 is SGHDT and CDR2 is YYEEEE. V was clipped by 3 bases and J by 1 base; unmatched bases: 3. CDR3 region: CASSSSGGNTEAFF. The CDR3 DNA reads TGTGCCAGCAGCTCCTCAGGGGGGAACACTGAAGCTTTCTTT.

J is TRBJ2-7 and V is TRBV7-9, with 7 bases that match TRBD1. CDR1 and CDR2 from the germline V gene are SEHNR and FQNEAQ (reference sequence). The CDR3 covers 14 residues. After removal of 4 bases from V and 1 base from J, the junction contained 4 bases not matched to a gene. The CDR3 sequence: CASSSSTGSYEQYF. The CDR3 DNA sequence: TGTGCCAGCAGCTCCTCGACAGGGTCCTACGAGCAGTACTTC.

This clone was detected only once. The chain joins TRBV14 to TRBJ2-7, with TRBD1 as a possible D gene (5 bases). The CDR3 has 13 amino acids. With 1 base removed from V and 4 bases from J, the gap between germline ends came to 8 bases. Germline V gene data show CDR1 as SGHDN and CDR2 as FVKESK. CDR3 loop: CASSQGGMYEQYF. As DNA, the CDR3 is TGTGCCAGCAGCCAAGGGGGCATGTACGAGCAGTACTTC.

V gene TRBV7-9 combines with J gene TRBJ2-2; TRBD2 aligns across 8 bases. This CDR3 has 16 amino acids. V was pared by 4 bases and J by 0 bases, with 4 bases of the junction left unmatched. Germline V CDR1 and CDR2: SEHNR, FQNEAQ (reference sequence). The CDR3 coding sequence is TGTGCCAGCAGCTCCACGGGACTAGCGAACACCGGGGAGCTGTTTTTT. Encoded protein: CASSSTGLANTGELFF.

The CDR3 DNA sequence: TGTGCCAGCAGCCAAGTTGGGAACGGACAGGGCCATAACGAGCAGTACTTC. Encoded protein: CASSQVGNGQGHNEQYF. The genes are TRBV14 and TRBJ2-7; TRBD1 matches 8 bases. The germline V gene encodes CDR1 SGHDN and CDR2 FVKESK. This CDR3 is built from 17 residues. V lost 1 base, J lost 5 bases, and 13 bases stayed unmatched.

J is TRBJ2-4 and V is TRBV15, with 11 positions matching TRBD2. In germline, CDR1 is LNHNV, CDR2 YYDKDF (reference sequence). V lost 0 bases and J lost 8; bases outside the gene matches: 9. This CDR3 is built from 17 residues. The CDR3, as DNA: TGTGCCACCAGCAGAGAAATCGGAACTAGCGGGAGTGACATTCAGTACTTC. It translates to CATSREIGTSGSDIQYF.

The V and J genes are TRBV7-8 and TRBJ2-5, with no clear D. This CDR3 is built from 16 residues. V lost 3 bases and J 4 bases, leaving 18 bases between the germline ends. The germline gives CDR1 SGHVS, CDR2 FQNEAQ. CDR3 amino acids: CASSFPIRSVGETQYF. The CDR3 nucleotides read TGTGCCAGCAGCTTCCCAATTAGGAGCGTAGGAGAGACCCAGTACTTC.

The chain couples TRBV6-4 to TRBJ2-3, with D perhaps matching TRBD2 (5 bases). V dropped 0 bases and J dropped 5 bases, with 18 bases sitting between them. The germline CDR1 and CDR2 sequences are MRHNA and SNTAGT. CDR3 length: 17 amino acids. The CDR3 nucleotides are TGTGCCAGCAGTGACTCCGGGTCGGGGATCGGAGGAGATACGCAGTATTTT. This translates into CASSDSGSGIGGDTQYF.

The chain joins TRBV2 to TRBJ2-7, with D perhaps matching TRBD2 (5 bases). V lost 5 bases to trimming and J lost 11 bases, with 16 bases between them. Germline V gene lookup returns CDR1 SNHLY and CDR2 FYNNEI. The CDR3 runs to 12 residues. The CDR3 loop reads CASSIPPPREYF. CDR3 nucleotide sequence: TGTGCCAGCAGTATACCCCCCCCGAGGGAGTACTTC.

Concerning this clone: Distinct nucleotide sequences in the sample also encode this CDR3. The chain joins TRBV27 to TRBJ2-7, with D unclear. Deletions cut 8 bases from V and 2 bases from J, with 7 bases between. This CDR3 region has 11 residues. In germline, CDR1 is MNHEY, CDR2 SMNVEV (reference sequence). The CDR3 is CASSTPYEQYF. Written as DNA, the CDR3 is TGTGCCAGCTCCACACCCTACGAGCAGTACTTC.

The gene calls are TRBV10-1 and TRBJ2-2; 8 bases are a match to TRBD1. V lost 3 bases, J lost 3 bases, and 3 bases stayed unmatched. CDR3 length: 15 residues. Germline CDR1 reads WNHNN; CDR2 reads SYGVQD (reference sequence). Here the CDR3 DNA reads TGCGCCAGCAGTGAACGGGACAGGCACACCGGGGAGCTGTTTTTT. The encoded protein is CASSERDRHTGELFF.

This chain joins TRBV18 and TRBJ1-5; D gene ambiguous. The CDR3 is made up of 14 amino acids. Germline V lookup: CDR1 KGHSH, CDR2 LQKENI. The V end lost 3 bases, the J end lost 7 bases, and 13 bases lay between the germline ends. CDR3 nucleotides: TGTGCCAGCTCACCGGGATTGGAGGGCCAGCCCCAGCATTTT. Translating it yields CASSPGLEGQPQHF.

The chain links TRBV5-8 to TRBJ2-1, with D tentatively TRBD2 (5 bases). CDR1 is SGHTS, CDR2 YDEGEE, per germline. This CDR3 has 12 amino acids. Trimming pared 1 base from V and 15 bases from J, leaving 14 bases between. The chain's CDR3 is CASSLWAGRRFF. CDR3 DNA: TGTGCCAGCAGCTTGTGGGCGGGCCGGAGGTTCTTC.

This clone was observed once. The CDR3 spells CASSPGQVNTGELFF. DNA of the CDR3: TGTGCCAGCAGCCCGGGACAGGTGAACACCGGGGAGCTGTTTTTT. The chain couples TRBV5-4 to TRBJ2-2, with TRBD1 matching over 8 bases. This CDR3 has 15 amino acids. Per germline, CDR1 SGHNT and CDR2 YYREEE (reference sequence). V lost 4 bases and J lost 1; bases outside the gene matches: 3.

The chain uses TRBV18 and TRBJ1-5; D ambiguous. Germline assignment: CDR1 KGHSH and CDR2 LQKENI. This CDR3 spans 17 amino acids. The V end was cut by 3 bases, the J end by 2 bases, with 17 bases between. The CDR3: CASSPRPGREGNQPQHF. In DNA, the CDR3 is TGTGCCAGCTCACCCCGCCCGGGCCGGGAGGGCAATCAGCCCCAGCATTTT.

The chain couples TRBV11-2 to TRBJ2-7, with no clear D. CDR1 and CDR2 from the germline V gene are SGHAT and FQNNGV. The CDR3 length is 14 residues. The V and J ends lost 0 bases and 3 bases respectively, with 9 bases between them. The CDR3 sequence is CASSLDRRCYEQYF. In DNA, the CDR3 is TGTGCCAGCAGCTTAGATCGGCGGTGCTACGAGCAGTACTTC.

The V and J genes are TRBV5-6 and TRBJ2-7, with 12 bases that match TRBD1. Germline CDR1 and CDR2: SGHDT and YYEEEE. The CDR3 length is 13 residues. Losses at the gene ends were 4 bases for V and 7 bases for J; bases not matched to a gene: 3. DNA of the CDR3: TGTGCCAGCAGCGGGGACAGGGGGCTTGAGCAGTACTTC. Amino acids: CASSGDRGLEQYF.

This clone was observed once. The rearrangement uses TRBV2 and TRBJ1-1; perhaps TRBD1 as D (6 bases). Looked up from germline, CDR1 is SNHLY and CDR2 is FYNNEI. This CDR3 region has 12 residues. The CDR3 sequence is CAQAGEEVEAFF. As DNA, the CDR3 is TGTGCTCAAGCAGGGGAAGAAGTTGAAGCTTTCTTT.

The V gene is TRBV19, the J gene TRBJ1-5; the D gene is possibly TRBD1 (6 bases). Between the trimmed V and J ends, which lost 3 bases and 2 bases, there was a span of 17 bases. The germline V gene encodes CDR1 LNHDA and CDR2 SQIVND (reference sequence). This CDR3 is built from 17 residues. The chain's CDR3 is CASSMGRGASRNQPQHF. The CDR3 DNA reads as TGTGCCAGTAGTATGGGGAGGGGGGCCTCACGCAATCAGCCCCAGCATTTT.

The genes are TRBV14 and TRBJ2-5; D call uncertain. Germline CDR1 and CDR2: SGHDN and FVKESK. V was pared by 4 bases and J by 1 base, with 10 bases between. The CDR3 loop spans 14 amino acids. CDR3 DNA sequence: TGTGCCAGCAGCCGACAAGTGGTCCAAGAGACCCAGTACTTC. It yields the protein CASSRQVVQETQYF.